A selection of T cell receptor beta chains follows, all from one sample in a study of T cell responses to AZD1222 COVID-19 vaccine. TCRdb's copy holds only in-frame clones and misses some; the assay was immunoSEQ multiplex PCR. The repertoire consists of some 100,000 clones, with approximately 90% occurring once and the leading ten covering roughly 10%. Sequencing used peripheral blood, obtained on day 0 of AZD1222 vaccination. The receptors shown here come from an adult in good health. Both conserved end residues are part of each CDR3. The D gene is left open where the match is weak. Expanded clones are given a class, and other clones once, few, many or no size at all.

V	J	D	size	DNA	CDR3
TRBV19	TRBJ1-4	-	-	TGTGCCAGTAGTATTGTTGAGGGACGACTGTTTTTT	CASSIVEGRLFF
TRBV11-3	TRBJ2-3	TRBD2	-	TGTGCCAGCAGCCCGGGACTAGCGGGAGGCGCCTTCTCAGATACGCAGTATTTT	CASSPGLAGGAFSDTQYF
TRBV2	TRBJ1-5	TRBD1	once	TGTGCCAGCAGTGAACCCAGGGGGGGAAATCAGCCCCAGCATTTT	CASSEPRGGNQPQHF
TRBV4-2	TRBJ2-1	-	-	TGTGCCAGCAGCCAAGATCCCGGCAACAACAATGAGCAGTTCTTC	CASSQDPGNNNEQFF
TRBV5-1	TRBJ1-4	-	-	TGCGCCAGCAGGCTTGGGGGGCAGGCTAATGAAAAACTGTTTTTT	CASRLGGQANEKLFF
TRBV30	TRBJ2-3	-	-	TGTGCCTGGAGAGGTTCTTTCCATGCACAGATAAAGCAGTATTTT	CAWRGSFHAQIKQYF
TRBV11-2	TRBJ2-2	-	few	TGTGCCAGCAGCTTGAGGTCACCCGGGGAGCTGTTTTTT	CASSLRSPGELFF
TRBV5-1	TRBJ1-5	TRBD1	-	TGCGCCAGCAGCTTGCTACAACAGGGGGCGCAGGAGGCGAGCAATCAGCCCCAGCATTTT	CASSLLQQGAQEASNQPQHF
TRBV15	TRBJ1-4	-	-	TGTGCCACCAGCAGAGCGGTGGCTAATGAAAAACTGTTTTTT	CATSRAVANEKLFF
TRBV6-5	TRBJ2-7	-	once	TGTGCCAGCATTCCTACTAGCCGGAGTCGGGAGCAGTACTTC	CASIPTSRSREQYF
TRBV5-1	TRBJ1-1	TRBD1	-	TGCGCCAGCCGACAGACAGGGACGAACACTGAAGCTTTCTTT	CASRQTGTNTEAFF
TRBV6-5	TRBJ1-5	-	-	TGTGCCAGCCAAGGGGGACAAAATAGCAATCAGCCCCAGCATTTT	CASQGGQNSNQPQHF
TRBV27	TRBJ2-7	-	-	TGTGCCAGCCGGGGTGGGGGGAGTTTGAGCGAGCAGTACTTC	CASRGGGSLSEQYF
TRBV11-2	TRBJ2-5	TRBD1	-	TGTGCCAGCGGACAGGGTGTCTTAGAGACCCAGTACTTC	CASGQGVLETQYF
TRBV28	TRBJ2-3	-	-	TGTGCCAGCAGCACTAGCACAGATACGCAGTATTTT	CASSTSTDTQYF
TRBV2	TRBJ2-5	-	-	TGTGCCAGCAATCCCCATAGTTCGCCCTCGGGAACCCAGTACTTC	CASNPHSSPSGTQYF
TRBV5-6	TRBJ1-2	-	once	TGTGCCAGCAGCTTGGGAGGGTTTGGCTACACCTTC	CASSLGGFGYTF
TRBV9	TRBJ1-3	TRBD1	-	TGTGCCAGCAGCGTAGTAGACAGGGCCTCCTCTGGAAACACCATATATTTT	CASSVVDRASSGNTIYF
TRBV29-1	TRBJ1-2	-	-	TGCAGCGTTGAGCCGGGGGCTGGCTATGGCTACACCTTC	CSVEPGAGYGYTF
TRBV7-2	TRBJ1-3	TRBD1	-	TGTGCCAGCAGCCAGCAGGGGGTGGACACCTCTGGAAACACCATATATTTT	CASSQQGVDTSGNTIYF
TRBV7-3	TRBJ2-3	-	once	TGTGCCAGCAGCTTATTTTCCCTAGCGACTAGCACAGATACGCAGTATTTT	CASSLFSLATSTDTQYF
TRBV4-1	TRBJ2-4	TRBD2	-	TGCGCCAGCAGCCATCCCGGGACTAGCAGCAAAAACATTCAGTACTTC	CASSHPGTSSKNIQYF
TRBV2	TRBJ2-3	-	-	TGTGCCAGCAGTCAGGGCTTCCTCACAGATACGCAGTATTTT	CASSQGFLTDTQYF
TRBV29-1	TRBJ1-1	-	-	TGCAGCGTTGAAGGGGCCAGCCGGACTGAAGCTTTCTTT	CSVEGASRTEAFF
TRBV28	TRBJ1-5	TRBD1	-	TGTGCCAGCAGACAGGGGGCTGGCAATCAGCCCCAGCATTTT	CASRQGAGNQPQHF
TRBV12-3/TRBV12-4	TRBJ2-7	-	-	TGTGCCAGCAGTTTAGCCGGGATGGGCGAGCAGTACTTC	CASSLAGMGEQYF
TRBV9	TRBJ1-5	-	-	TGTGCCAGCAGCCGCGGGGGTGACAATCAGCCCCAGCATTTT	CASSRGGDNQPQHF
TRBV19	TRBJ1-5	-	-	TGTGCCAGTATCCCCCGAGGTCAGTTTTATCAGCCCCAGCATTTT	CASIPRGQFYQPQHF
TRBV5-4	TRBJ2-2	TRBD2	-	TGTGCCAGCAGCCCAAGCGGGAGCTCCGGGGAGCTGTTTTTT	CASSPSGSSGELFF
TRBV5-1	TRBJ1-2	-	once	TGCGCCAGCAGCTTGGCGGGCAGGGGTATAGATGGCTACACCTTC	CASSLAGRGIDGYTF
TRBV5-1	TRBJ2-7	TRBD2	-	TGCGCCAGCAGCCCGGAAACTAGCGGGATCTCCTACGAGCAGTACTTC	CASSPETSGISYEQYF
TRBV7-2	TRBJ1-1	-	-	TGTGCCAGCAGCGCAACATCGGTTACTGAAGCTTTCTTT	CASSATSVTEAFF
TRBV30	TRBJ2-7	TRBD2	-	TGTGCCTGGAGAGATAGCGGGAGACCGGCGTCTAGTGAGCAGTACTTC	CAWRDSGRPASSEQYF
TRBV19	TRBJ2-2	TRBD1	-	TGTGCCAGTAGTAGGGGACAGCTCACCGGGGAGCTGTTTTTT	CASSRGQLTGELFF
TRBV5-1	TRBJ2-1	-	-	TGCGCCAGCAGCTCGTACAGAACCAACAATGAGCAGTTCTTC	CASSSYRTNNEQFF
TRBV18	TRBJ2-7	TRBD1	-	TGTGCCAGCTCACTGGGGGACAGTGGCTACGAGCAGTACTTC	CASSLGDSGYEQYF
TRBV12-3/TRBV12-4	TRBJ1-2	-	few	TGTGCCAGCGGTACCGACAGACTAGCGTACACCTTC	CASGTDRLAYTF
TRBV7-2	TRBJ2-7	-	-	TGTGCCAGCAGCCCTCGACGGAACTACGAGCAGTACTTC	CASSPRRNYEQYF
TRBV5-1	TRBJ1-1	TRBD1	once	TGCGCCAGCAGCTACACAGGGGATAGCACTGAAGCTTTCTTT	CASSYTGDSTEAFF
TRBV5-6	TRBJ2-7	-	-	TGTGCCAGCAGCTTGACCAGCACCTACGAGCAGTACTTC	CASSLTSTYEQYF
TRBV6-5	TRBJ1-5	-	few	TGTGCCAGCAGCGGACAGTGGGATCAGCCCCAGCATTTT	CASSGQWDQPQHF
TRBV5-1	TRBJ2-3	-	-	TGCGCCAGCAGCTTGGGGCAGAGCACAGATACGCAGTATTTT	CASSLGQSTDTQYF
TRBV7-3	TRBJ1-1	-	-	TGTGCCAGCAGCCAACCTTCTGCGAACACTGAAGCTTTCTTT	CASSQPSANTEAFF
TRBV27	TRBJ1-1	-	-	TGTGCCAGCGGAAAAGCGGGACTCCTGAACACTGAAGCTTTCTTT	CASGKAGLLNTEAFF
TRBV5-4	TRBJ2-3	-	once	TGTGCCAGCAGCTCAGCAGGGCAAGATACGCAGTATTTT	CASSSAGQDTQYF
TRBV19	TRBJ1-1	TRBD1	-	TGTGCCAGCACCGACTGGACAGGGGGCACTGAAGCTTTCTTT	CASTDWTGGTEAFF
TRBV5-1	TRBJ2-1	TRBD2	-	TGCGCCAGCAGCTTCCGGACTAGCGGAAGCATCGGTGAGCAGTTCTTC	CASSFRTSGSIGEQFF
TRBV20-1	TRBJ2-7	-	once	TGCAGTGGGACTGAAACCTACGAGCAGTACTTC	CSGTETYEQYF
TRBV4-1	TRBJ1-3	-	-	TGCGCCAGCAGCCGCGGGGCCGGCTGGGGCTCGCCTGGAAACACCATATATTTT	CASSRGAGWGSPGNTIYF
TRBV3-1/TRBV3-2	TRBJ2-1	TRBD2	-	TGTGCCAGCAGCCACAGCGGGGAAGGGAATGAGCAGTTCTTC	CASSHSGEGNEQFF
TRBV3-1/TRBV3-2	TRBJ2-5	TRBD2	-	TGTGCCAGCAGGGGTCTAGCGGTCCAAGAGACCCAGTACTTC	CASRGLAVQETQYF
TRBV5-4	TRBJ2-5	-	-	TGTGCCAGCAGCCCGGGACTGCAAGAGACCCAGTACTTC	CASSPGLQETQYF
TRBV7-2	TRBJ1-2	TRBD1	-	TGTGCCAGCAGCTTAGACAGGGGTGACTATGGCTACACCTTC	CASSLDRGDYGYTF
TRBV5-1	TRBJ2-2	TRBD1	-	TGCGCCAGCAGCCGTAGGGACAGCTCGAACACCGGGGAGCTGTTTTTT	CASSRRDSSNTGELFF
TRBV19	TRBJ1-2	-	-	TGTGCCAGTAGTATAGATGGTGCATGGGGTCCGGTCAACTATGGCTACACCTTC	CASSIDGAWGPVNYGYTF
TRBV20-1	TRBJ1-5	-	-	TGCAGTGCTAGTTCGGCAGGTGGGAGCAATCAGCCCCAGCATTTT	CSASSAGGSNQPQHF
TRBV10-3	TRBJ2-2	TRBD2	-	TGTGCCATCAGTGAGCCATTAGCGGGAGAAGTATGGACCGGGGAGCTGTTTTTT	CAISEPLAGEVWTGELFF
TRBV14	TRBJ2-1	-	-	TGTGCCAGCAGCCAGGACTGGTCCTACAATGAGCAGTTCTTC	CASSQDWSYNEQFF
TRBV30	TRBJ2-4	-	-	TGTGCCTGGAGTGTAGGCTTTCTAGCCAAAAACATTCAGTACTTC	CAWSVGFLAKNIQYF